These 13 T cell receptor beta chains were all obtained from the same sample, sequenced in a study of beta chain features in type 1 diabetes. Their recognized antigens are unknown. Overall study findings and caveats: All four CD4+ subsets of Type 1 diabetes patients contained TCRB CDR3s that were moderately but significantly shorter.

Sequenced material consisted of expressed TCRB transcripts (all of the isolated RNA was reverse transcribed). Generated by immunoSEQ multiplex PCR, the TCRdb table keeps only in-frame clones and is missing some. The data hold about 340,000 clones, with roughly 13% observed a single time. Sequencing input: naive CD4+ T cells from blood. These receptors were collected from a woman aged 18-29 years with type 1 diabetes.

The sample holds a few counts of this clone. CDR3 in amino acids: CASSTRAGTALRKLFF. The CDR3 DNA sequence: TGTGCCAGCAGCACCAGAGCCGGGACAGCCCTTCGAAAACTGTTTTTT. V and J are TRBV11-2 and TRBJ1-4, with 7 nucleotides matching TRBD1. CDR1 is SGHAT and CDR2 is FQNNGV in the germline V gene. After removal of 5 bases from V and 10 bases from J, the junction contained 16 bases not matched to a gene. The CDR3 covers 16 residues.

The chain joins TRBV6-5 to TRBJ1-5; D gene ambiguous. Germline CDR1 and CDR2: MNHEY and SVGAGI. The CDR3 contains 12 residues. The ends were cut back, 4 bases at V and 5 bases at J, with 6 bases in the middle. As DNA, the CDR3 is TGTGCCAGCAGTTCACATTATCAGCCCCAGCATTTT. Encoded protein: CASSSHYQPQHF.

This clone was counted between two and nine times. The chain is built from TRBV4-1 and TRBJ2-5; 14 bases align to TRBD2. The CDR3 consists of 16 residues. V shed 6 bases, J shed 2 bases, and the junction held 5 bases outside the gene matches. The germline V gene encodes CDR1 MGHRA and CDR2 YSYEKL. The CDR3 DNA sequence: TGCGCCAGCAGGACGACTAGCGGGAGGGGTCAAGAGACCCAGTACTTC. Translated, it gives CASRTTSGRGQETQYF.

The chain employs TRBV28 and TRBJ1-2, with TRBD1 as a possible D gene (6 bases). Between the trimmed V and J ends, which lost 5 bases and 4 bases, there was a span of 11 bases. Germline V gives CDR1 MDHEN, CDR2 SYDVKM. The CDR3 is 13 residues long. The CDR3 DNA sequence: TGTGCCAGCAGTCCCGGGACATTCTATGGCTACACCTTC. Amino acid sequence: CASSPGTFYGYTF.

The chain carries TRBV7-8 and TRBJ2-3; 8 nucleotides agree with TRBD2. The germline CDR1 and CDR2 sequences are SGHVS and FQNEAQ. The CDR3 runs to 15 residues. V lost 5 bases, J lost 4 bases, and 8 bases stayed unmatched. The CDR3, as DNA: TGTGCCAGCAGCCGGATGGGAGCGGGAGCAGATACGCAGTATTTT. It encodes CASSRMGAGADTQYF.

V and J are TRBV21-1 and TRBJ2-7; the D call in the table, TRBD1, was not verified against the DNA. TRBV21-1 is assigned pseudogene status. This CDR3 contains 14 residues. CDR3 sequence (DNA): TGTGCCAGCACCGTGACAGGGAGTGACCACGAGCAGTACGTC. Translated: CASTVTGSDHEQYV.

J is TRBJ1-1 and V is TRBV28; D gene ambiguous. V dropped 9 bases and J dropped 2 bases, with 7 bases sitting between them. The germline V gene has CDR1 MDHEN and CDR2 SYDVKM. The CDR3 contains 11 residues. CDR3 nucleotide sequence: TGTGCCAGTCTGAGAAACACTGAAGCTTTCTTT. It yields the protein CASLRNTEAFF.

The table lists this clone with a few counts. CDR3 residues: CASSRTGSTDTQYF. CDR3 in DNA: TGTGCCAGCAGTCGAACAGGGAGCACAGATACGCAGTATTTT. The chain combines TRBV5-4 with TRBJ2-3; the D gene is possibly TRBD1 (6 bases). The germline V and J ends were trimmed by 5 bases and 0 bases, with 10 bases remaining between them. Germline lookup yields CDR1 SGHNT and CDR2 YYREEE (reference sequence). There are 14 residues in the CDR3.

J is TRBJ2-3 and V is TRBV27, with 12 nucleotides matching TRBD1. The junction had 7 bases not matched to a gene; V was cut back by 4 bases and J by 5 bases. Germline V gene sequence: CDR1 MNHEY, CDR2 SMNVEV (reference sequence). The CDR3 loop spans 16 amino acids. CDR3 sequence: CASSWDRGRHGDTQYF. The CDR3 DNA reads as TGTGCCAGCAGTTGGGACAGGGGGCGGCATGGAGATACGCAGTATTTT.

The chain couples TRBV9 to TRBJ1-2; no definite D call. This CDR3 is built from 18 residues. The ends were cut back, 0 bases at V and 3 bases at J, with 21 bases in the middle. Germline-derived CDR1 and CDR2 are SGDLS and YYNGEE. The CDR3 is CASSVVDPPGARYYGYTF. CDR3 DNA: TGTGCCAGCAGCGTAGTTGATCCCCCGGGAGCTAGGTACTATGGCTACACCTTC. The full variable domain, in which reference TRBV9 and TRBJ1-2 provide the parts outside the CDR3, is DSGVTQTPKHLITATGQRVTLRCSPRSGDLSVYWYQQSLDQGLQFLIQYYNGEERAKGNILERFSAQQFPDLHSELNLSSLELGDSALYFCASSVVDPPGARYYGYTFGSGTRLTVV.

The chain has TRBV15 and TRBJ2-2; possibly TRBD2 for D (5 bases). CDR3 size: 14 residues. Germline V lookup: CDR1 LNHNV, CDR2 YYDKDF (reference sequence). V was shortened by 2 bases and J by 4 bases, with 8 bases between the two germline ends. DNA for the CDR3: TGTGCCACCAGCAGAACCCTAGCCACCGGGGAGCTGTTTTTT. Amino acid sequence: CATSRTLATGELFF.

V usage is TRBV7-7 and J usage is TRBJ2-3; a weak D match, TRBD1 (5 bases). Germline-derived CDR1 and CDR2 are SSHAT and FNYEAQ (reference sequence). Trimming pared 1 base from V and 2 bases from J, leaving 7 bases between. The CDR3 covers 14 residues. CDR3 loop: CASSLVGLTDTQYF. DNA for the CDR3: TGTGCCAGCAGCTTAGTGGGGCTCACAGATACGCAGTATTTT.

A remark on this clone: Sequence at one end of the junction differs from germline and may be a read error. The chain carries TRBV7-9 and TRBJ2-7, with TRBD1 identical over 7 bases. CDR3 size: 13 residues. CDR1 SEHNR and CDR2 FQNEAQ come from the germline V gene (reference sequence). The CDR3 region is CASSLQFGQVFFF. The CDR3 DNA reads TGTGCCAGCAGCTTACAATTTGGACAGGTGTTCTTCTTC.